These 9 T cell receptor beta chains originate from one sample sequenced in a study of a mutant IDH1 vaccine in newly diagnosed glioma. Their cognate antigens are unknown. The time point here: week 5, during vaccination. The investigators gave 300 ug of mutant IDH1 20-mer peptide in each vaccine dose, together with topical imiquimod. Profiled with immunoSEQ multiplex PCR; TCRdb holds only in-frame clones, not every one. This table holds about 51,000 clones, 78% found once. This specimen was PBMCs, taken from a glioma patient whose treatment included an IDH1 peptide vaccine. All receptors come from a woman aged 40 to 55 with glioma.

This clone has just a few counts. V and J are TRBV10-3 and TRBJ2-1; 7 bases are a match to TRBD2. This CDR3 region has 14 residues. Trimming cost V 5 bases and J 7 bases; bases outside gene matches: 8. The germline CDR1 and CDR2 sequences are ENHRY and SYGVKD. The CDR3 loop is CAISRALRGNEQFF. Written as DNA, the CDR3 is TGTGCCATCAGTCGGGCGCTGCGGGGGAATGAGCAGTTCTTC.

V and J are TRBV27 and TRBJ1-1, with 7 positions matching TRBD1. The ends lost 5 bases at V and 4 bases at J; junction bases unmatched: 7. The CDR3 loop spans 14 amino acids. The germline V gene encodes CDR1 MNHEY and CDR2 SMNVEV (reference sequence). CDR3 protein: CASSGDRDVTEAFF. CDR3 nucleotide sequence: TGTGCCAGCAGTGGAGACAGGGATGTCACTGAAGCTTTCTTT.

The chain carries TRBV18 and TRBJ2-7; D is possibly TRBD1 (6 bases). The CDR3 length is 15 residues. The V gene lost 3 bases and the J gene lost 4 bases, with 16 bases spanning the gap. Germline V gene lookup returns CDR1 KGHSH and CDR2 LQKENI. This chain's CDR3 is CASSPTGTSGYEQYF. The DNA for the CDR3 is TGTGCCAGCTCACCGACCGGGACATCCGGGTACGAGCAGTACTTC.

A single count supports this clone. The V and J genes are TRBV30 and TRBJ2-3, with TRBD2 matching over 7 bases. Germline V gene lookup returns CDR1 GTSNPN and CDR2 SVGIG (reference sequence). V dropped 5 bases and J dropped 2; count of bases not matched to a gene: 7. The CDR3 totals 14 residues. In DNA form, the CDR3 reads TGTGCCTGGGATCTAAGCGGGGTCACAGATACGCAGTATTTT. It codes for CAWDLSGVTDTQYF. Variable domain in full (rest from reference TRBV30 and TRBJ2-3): SQTIHQWPATLVQPVGSPLSLECTVEGTSNPNLYWYRQAAGRGLQLLFYSVGIGQISSEVPQNLSASRPQDRQFILSSKKLLLSDSGFYLCAWDLSGVTDTQYFGPGTRLTVL.

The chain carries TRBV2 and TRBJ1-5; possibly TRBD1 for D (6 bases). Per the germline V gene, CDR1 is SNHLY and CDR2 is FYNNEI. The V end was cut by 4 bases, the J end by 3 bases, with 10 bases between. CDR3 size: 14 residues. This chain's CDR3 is CASSGTVSNQPQHF. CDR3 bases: TGTGCCAGCAGTGGGACAGTATCCAATCAGCCCCAGCATTTT.

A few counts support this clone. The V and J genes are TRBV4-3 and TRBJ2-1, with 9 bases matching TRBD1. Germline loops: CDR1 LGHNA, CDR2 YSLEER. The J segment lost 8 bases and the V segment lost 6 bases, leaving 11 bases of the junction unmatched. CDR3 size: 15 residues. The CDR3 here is CASSAGTGWDYEQFF. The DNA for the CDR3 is TGCGCCAGCAGTGCCGGGACAGGGTGGGATTATGAGCAGTTCTTC.

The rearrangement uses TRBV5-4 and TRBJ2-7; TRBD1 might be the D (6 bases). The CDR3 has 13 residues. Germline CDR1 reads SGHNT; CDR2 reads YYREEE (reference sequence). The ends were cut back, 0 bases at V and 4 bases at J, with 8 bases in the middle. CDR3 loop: CASSLGGLYEQYF. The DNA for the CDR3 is TGTGCCAGCAGCTTGGGGGGGCTGTACGAGCAGTACTTC.

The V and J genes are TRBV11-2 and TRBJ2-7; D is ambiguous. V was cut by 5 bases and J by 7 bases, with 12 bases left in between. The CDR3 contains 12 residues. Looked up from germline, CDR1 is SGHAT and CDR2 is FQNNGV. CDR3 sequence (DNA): TGTGCCAGCAGCGACGGACGTCTAGAGCAGTACTTC. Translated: CASSDGRLEQYF.

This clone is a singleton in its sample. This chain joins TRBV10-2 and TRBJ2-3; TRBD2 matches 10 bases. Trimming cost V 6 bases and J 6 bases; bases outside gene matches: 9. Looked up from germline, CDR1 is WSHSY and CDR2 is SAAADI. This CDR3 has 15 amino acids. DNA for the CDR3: TGCGCCAGCAGAAGGCTAGCGGGGGCGGGGGATACGCAGTATTTT. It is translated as CASRRLAGAGDTQYF.